The 5 T cell receptor beta chains listed next were all sequenced from one sample in a study of blood T cells in healthy people across ages. Sample-barcoded 5' priming and a J-beta primer mix drove a second PCR of about 7 to 11 cycles. Each CDR3 protein is one row after TCRdb ran MiXCR on the 5' RACE reads. The sample consists of about 900,000 distinct CDR3 sequences, around 62% of them appearing once. The sequencing input was blood. The receptor set was obtained from a man aged 30-40 years in good health.

The chain recombines TRBV28 with TRBJ1-4, with unresolved D. V gave up 7 bases and J gave up 0 bases, with 6 bases separating them. This CDR3 comprises 13 residues. CDR1 MDHEN and CDR2 SYDVKM come from the germline V gene. CDR3: CASIEATNEKLFF. The CDR3 nucleotides read TGTGCCAGCATCGAGGCAACTAATGAAAAACTGTTTTTT.

V is TRBV4-2 and J is TRBJ1-5; maybe TRBD1 (5 bases). V was cut by 4 bases and J by 9 bases, with 19 bases left in between. Per the germline V gene, CDR1 is LGHNA and CDR2 is YNFKEQ. The CDR3 spans 15 residues. The CDR3 region is CASSPRDPGSSPQHF. In DNA form, the CDR3 reads TGTGCCAGCAGCCCCAGGGACCCGGGTTCGTCGCCCCAGCATTTT.

The chain recombines TRBV6-2 or TRBV6-3 with TRBJ2-1; 11 nucleotides align to TRBD2. CDR1 is MNHEY and CDR2 is SVGEGT in the germline V gene. The CDR3 consists of 15 residues. J lost 3 bases, V lost 6 bases, and 4 bases had no gene match. The CDR3 protein is CASRDGTSGYNEQFF. The CDR3 coding sequence is TGTGCCAGCAGAGACGGGACTAGCGGCTACAATGAGCAGTTCTTC.

This rearrangement joins TRBV29-1 to TRBJ2-3, with TRBD1 identical over 7 bases. With 7 bases clipped from V and 2 bases from J, the junction kept 6 bases outside the gene matches. The CDR3 spans 13 residues. Germline V gives CDR1 SQVTM, CDR2 ANQGSEA. CDR3 in DNA: TGCAGCGAACGGACAGGCGTCACAGATACGCAGTATTTT. This encodes CSERTGVTDTQYF.

The chain links TRBV20-1 to TRBJ1-2; no reliable D call. Germline V lookup: CDR1 DFQATT, CDR2 SNEGSKA (reference sequence). V was shortened by 4 bases and J by 5 bases, with 11 bases between the two germline ends. The CDR3 extends over 12 amino acids. CDR3 amino acids: CSATGGGYGYTF. In DNA, the CDR3 is TGCAGTGCTACCGGAGGAGGGTATGGCTACACCTTC.